A selection of T cell receptor beta chains follows, all from one sample in a study of cytomegalovirus exposure and HLA in healthy donors. Repertoires were generated with immunoSEQ multiplex PCR, while TCRdb's copy carries only in-frame clones and drops some. The sample includes over 95,000 clones, 76% of them seen just once. Sequences were obtained from PBMCs. These receptors were taken from a middle-aged woman in good health and CMV-seropositive. Both conserved end residues are part of each CDR3. Fields, in order: V gene, clone size, D gene, J gene, CDR3 DNA, CDR3 protein. D genes are given only for firm matches. A clone size is listed for some rows: how often the clone was seen (once, few, many), or a class if it is expanded.

V gene: TRBV27; clone size: NA; D gene: TRBD2; J gene: TRBJ2-1; CDR3 DNA: TGTGCCAGCAGTCGCCGGACTAGCGGGGGATATGAAGGGCAGTTCTTC; CDR3 protein: CASSRRTSGGYEGQFF
V gene: TRBV6-6; clone size: NA; D gene: NA; J gene: TRBJ1-1; CDR3 DNA: TGTGCCAGTTCAGGGGACGGGAACACTGAAGCTTTCTTT; CDR3 protein: CASSGDGNTEAFF
V gene: TRBV25-1; clone size: NA; D gene: NA; J gene: TRBJ2-7; CDR3 DNA: TGTGCCAGCAGCGCTGGGGGCAGCTCCTACGAGCAGTACTTC; CDR3 protein: CASSAGGSSYEQYF
V gene: TRBV30; clone size: once; D gene: NA; J gene: TRBJ1-2; CDR3 DNA: TGTGCCTGGAGTGTACGACGGCAGGGAAATGGCTACACCTTC; CDR3 protein: CAWSVRRQGNGYTF
V gene: TRBV25-1; clone size: NA; D gene: NA; J gene: TRBJ1-3; CDR3 DNA: TGTGCCAGCAGTGAATTTGGAGGGAGCTCTGGAAACACCATATATTTT; CDR3 protein: CASSEFGGSSGNTIYF
V gene: TRBV11-2; clone size: NA; D gene: NA; J gene: TRBJ1-2; CDR3 DNA: TGTGCCAGCAGCTTAGCGGACAGTAACTATGGCTACACCTTC; CDR3 protein: CASSLADSNYGYTF
V gene: TRBV4-2; clone size: NA; D gene: TRBD1; J gene: TRBJ1-2; CDR3 DNA: TGTGCCAGCAGCCAAGTGGGGACAGGGGCTCACCGGGGGGGCTACACCTTC; CDR3 protein: CASSQVGTGAHRGGYTF
V gene: TRBV4-1; clone size: few; D gene: NA; J gene: TRBJ2-7; CDR3 DNA: TGCGCCAGCAGCCATGCTGACACAAGGGGAACCTACGAGCAGTACTTC; CDR3 protein: CASSHADTRGTYEQYF
V gene: TRBV21-1; clone size: NA; D gene: NA; J gene: TRBJ2-4; CDR3 DNA: TGTGCCAGCAGCAAAGTCGGGAGGGACATTCAGTACTTC; CDR3 protein: CASSKVGRDIQYF
V gene: TRBV16; clone size: NA; D gene: NA; J gene: TRBJ2-2; CDR3 DNA: TGTGCCAGCACGGAGCAGGGCAGGGGCACCGGGGAGCTGTTTTTT; CDR3 protein: CASTEQGRGTGELFF
V gene: TRBV4-2; clone size: NA; D gene: TRBD1; J gene: TRBJ1-1; CDR3 DNA: TGTGCCAGCAGCACCCGGGACAGTTCGAACACTGAAGCTTTCTTT; CDR3 protein: CASSTRDSSNTEAFF
V gene: TRBV6-1; clone size: NA; D gene: NA; J gene: TRBJ1-2; CDR3 DNA: TGTGCCAGCAGCCCACATTCTAACTATGGCTACACCTTC; CDR3 protein: CASSPHSNYGYTF
V gene: TRBV7-2; clone size: NA; D gene: NA; J gene: TRBJ1-5; CDR3 DNA: TGTGCCAGCAGCTTAGGCAGGGGTCAGAATCAGCCCCAGCATTTT; CDR3 protein: CASSLGRGQNQPQHF
V gene: TRBV19; clone size: NA; D gene: TRBD1; J gene: TRBJ1-2; CDR3 DNA: TGTGCCAGTAGTTCCCGGGACAGGGGAATTAACTATGGCTACACCTTC; CDR3 protein: CASSSRDRGINYGYTF
V gene: TRBV18; clone size: once; D gene: NA; J gene: TRBJ1-2; CDR3 DNA: TGTGCCAGCTCACCACGGGGAGGGGAAGATGGCTACACCTTC; CDR3 protein: CASSPRGGEDGYTF
V gene: TRBV6-6; clone size: NA; D gene: NA; J gene: TRBJ1-5; CDR3 DNA: TGTGCCAGCAGTTACCCCGGGTATAGCAATCAGCCCCAGCATTTT; CDR3 protein: CASSYPGYSNQPQHF
V gene: TRBV5-1; clone size: NA; D gene: NA; J gene: TRBJ2-1; CDR3 DNA: TGCGCCAGCAGCTTGATGGGACAATACAATGAGCAGTTCTTC; CDR3 protein: CASSLMGQYNEQFF
V gene: TRBV30; clone size: NA; D gene: TRBD2; J gene: TRBJ2-3; CDR3 DNA: TGTGCCTGGAGTGTATCGGTAGCGGGGGGACCAGATACGCAGTATTTT; CDR3 protein: CAWSVSVAGGPDTQYF
V gene: TRBV13; clone size: NA; D gene: NA; J gene: TRBJ1-1; CDR3 DNA: TGTGCCAGCAGCTTAGGAGACACCCAGGGTGCTTTCTTT; CDR3 protein: CASSLGDTQGAFF
V gene: TRBV7-2; clone size: NA; D gene: TRBD2; J gene: TRBJ2-1; CDR3 DNA: TGTGCCAGCAGCTCGGGACTAACAACATACAATGAGCAGTTCTTC; CDR3 protein: CASSSGLTTYNEQFF
V gene: TRBV9; clone size: NA; D gene: NA; J gene: TRBJ2-6; CDR3 DNA: TGTGCCAGCAGCGTTACCAGCTCTGGGGCCAACGTCCTGACTTTC; CDR3 protein: CASSVTSSGANVLTF
V gene: TRBV7-2; clone size: NA; D gene: NA; J gene: TRBJ1-6; CDR3 DNA: TGTGCCAGCACAGGGGATGGGTCCTATAATTCACCCCTCCACTTT; CDR3 protein: CASTGDGSYNSPLHF
V gene: TRBV6-1; clone size: NA; D gene: TRBD1; J gene: TRBJ2-5; CDR3 DNA: TGTGCCAGCAGTGAAATGGGGACAGCTCAGGTCCGCCAGTACTTC; CDR3 protein: CASSEMGTAQVRQYF
V gene: TRBV2; clone size: NA; D gene: TRBD1; J gene: TRBJ1-6; CDR3 DNA: TGTGCCAGTCGGGGACAGGGAAATTCACCCCTCCACTTT; CDR3 protein: CASRGQGNSPLHF
V gene: TRBV29-1; clone size: NA; D gene: TRBD2; J gene: TRBJ2-3; CDR3 DNA: TGCAGCGCCCGGACTAGCGGGGATACGCAGTATTTT; CDR3 protein: CSARTSGDTQYF